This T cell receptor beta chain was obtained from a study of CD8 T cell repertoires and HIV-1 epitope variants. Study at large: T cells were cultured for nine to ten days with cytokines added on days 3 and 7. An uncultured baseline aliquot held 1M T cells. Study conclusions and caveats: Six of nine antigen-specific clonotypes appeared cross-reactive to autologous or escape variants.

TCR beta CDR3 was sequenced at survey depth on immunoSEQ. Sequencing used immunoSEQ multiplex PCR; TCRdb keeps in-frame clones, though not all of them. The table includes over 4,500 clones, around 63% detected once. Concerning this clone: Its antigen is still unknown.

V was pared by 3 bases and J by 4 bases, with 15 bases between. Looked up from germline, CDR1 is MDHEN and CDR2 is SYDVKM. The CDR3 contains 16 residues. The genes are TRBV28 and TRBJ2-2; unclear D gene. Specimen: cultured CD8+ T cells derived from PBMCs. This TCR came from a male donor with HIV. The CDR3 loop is CASSLWAEGSTGELFF. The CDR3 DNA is TGTGCCAGCAGTTTGTGGGCGGAAGGGTCCACCGGGGAGCTGTTTTTT. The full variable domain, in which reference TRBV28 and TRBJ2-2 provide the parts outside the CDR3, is DVKVTQSSRYLVKRTGEKVFLECVQDMDHENMFWYRQDPGLGLRLIYFSYDVKMKEKGDIPEGYSVSREKKERFSLILESASTNQTSMYLCASSLWAEGSTGELFFGEGSRLTVL.